Reported below is one T cell receptor (beta chain). Its antigen is not identified. Germline CDR1 reads SGHAT; CDR2 reads FQNNGV. After removal of 5 bases from V and 4 bases from J, the junction contained 4 bases not matched to a gene. The CDR3 loop spans 14 amino acids. Expressed TCRB transcripts were sequenced, since all the RNA that had been isolated was reverse transcribed. Reads from naive, central memory and regulatory T cell samples averaged roughly 3.3 million. Assay: immunoSEQ multiplex PCR; the TCRdb copy retains only in-frame clones and omits some. The table records a few hundred thousand clones, over 8.5% of them present only once. Via the markers CD45RO/CCR7/CD25/CD127/CD95/CD27, stem cell-like memory, regulatory, central memory and naive CD4+ cells were sorted. This entry belongs to a study of beta chain features in type 1 diabetes. Whole-study findings and limits: Moderate yet significant TCRB CDR3 shortening was seen in Type 1 diabetes patients in all four CD4+ subsets.

The TCR comes from a man between 25 and 39 years old with type 1 diabetes. The material sequenced was central memory CD4+ T cells from blood. The chain joins TRBV11-2 to TRBJ2-3; 9 nucleotides agree with TRBD2. The CDR3 sequence is CASSIAGAPDTQYF. The CDR3 coding sequence is TGTGCCAGCAGCATAGCGGGAGCCCCAGATACGCAGTATTTT. Drawing the rest from reference TRBV11-2 and TRBJ2-3, the complete variable domain is EAGVAQSPRYKIIEKRQSVAFWCNPISGHATLYWYQQILGQGPKLLIQFQNNGVVDDSQLPKDRFSAERLKGVDSTLKIQPAKLEDSAVYLCASSIAGAPDTQYFGPGTRLTVL.